Listed below are T cell receptor beta chains from one sample, sequenced in a study of beta chain features in type 1 diabetes. Using immunoSEQ multiplex PCR, the repertoire was profiled, and TCRdb retains in-frame clones only, with some absent. The sample has fewer than 400,000 clones; approximately 8% are singletons. Sequencing used central memory CD4+ T cells from blood. The source is a woman younger than 30 in good health. Both conserved end residues are part of each CDR3. A D gene is named only where the DNA matches it firmly. Size tells how often a clone was seen (once, few, many) or the class of an expanded clone, and some rows leave it out.

V gene	clone size	J gene	D gene	CDR3 DNA	CDR3 protein
TRBV11-1	.	TRBJ2-2	.	TGTGCCAGCAGCTTATTAACTGCCACCGGGGAGCTGTTTTTT	CASSLLTATGELFF
TRBV10-3	many	TRBJ2-3	.	TGTGCCATCAGTCCCACATCCCGGAAGGGGGGCACAGATACGCAGTATTTT	CAISPTSRKGGTDTQYF
TRBV7-9	few	TRBJ1-1	.	TGTGCCAGCAGCTTAGTACGGAGAGGCACTGAAGCTTTCTTT	CASSLVRRGTEAFF
TRBV2	few	TRBJ1-5	.	TGTGCCAGCAGTCCAATAAACAATCAGCCCCAGCATTTT	CASSPINNQPQHF
TRBV7-2	few	TRBJ2-1	.	TGTGCCAGCAGCTTAGATCTAGTGGTCAATGAGCAGTTCTTC	CASSLDLVVNEQFF
TRBV28	.	TRBJ1-2	.	TGTGCCAGCAGTTTTCCTCGCCAGGGCTCCTATGGCTACACCTTC	CASSFPRQGSYGYTF
TRBV5-1	few	TRBJ2-3	TRBD1	TGCGCCAGCAGCTCACAGGGGGGAGATACGCAGTATTTT	CASSSQGGDTQYF
TRBV19	.	TRBJ2-2	TRBD2	TGTGCCAGTCAGAGGACTAGCGGGAGTATCAGCGGGGAGCTGTTTTTT	CASQRTSGSISGELFF
TRBV7-9	few	TRBJ2-1	TRBD2	TGTGCCAGCAGCCGGACTAGCGGGAGGGCCAATGAGCAGTTCTTC	CASSRTSGRANEQFF
TRBV14	many	TRBJ2-1	TRBD2	TGTGCCAGCAGCCAGGTCGGGACTAGCGGGAGGGCCTACAATGAGCAGTTCTTC	CASSQVGTSGRAYNEQFF
TRBV18	.	TRBJ2-7	TRBD1	TGTGCCAGCTCCTCCTCCCGGGACAGGCTATACGAGCAGTACTTC	CASSSSRDRLYEQYF
TRBV5-1	.	TRBJ1-2	TRBD1	TGCGCCAGCAGCCAACGACAGGGGGGATATGGCTACACCTTC	CASSQRQGGYGYTF
TRBV18	.	TRBJ2-5	.	TGTGCCAGCTCACCGGGATCCCAAGAGACCCAGTACTTC	CASSPGSQETQYF
TRBV7-3	few	TRBJ1-1	.	TGTGCCAGCAGCTTGCAGGGCAGGGAAGGCACTGAAGCTTTCTTT	CASSLQGREGTEAFF
TRBV7-9	.	TRBJ2-1	.	TGTGCCAGCAGCTTAACGGGAAACTACAATGAGCAGTTCTTC	CASSLTGNYNEQFF
TRBV6-5	few	TRBJ1-3	.	TGTGCCAGCAAACCGAAGGGGGCTGGAAACACCATATATTTT	CASKPKGAGNTIYF
TRBV7-9	many	TRBJ1-2	.	TGTGCCAGCAGCTTAGAACAGGGTGGCTACACCTTC	CASSLEQGGYTF
TRBV2	.	TRBJ2-4	.	TGTGCCAGCCGACTAGAGGGGGCCAAAAACATTCAGTACTTC	CASRLEGAKNIQYF
TRBV5-6	few	TRBJ2-1	.	TGTGCCAGCAGCTTCGGGACCTCCATTCGTGAGCAGTTCTTC	CASSFGTSIREQFF
TRBV15	few	TRBJ1-2	.	TGTGCCACCAGCATAGGCGGGGGGTTGGACTATGGCTACACCTTC	CATSIGGGLDYGYTF
TRBV15	.	TRBJ2-3	.	TGTGCCACAGGGCCCCGCACAGATACGCAGTATTTT	CATGPRTDTQYF
TRBV18	many	TRBJ1-2	.	TGTGCCAGCTCACCGGACAGACCTAACTATGGCTACACCTTC	CASSPDRPNYGYTF
TRBV18	once	TRBJ2-5	TRBD1	TGTGCCAGCTCACCAGGCCCACAGGGGGAGACCCAGTACTTC	CASSPGPQGETQYF
TRBV18	many	TRBJ1-3	.	TGTGCCAGCTCACCCGAACATTCCTCTGGAAACACCATATATTTT	CASSPEHSSGNTIYF
TRBV4-2	.	TRBJ2-2	.	TGTGCCAGCAGCCAAGACATCATGTGGGTCACCGGGGAGCTGTTTTTT	CASSQDIMWVTGELFF
TRBV29-1	.	TRBJ1-2	TRBD1	TGCAGCGTTGACCACAGGGGCTATGGCTACACCTTC	CSVDHRGYGYTF
TRBV10-1	.	TRBJ1-1	.	TGCGCCAGCAGCGAGTCCCCTGGGGGGGCGACTGAAGCTTTCTTT	CASSESPGGATEAFF
TRBV18	.	TRBJ2-7	TRBD2	TGTGCCAGCTCATTAGGACTAGCGTCCTACGAGCAGTACTTC	CASSLGLASYEQYF
TRBV5-1	many	TRBJ2-1	TRBD2	TGCGCCAGCAGCCTCCAGACTAGCGGGATTTACAATGAGCAGTTCTTC	CASSLQTSGIYNEQFF
TRBV2	.	TRBJ2-1	TRBD2	TGTGCCAGCAGTGCCGGCGGGAGTACCTACAATGAGCAGTTCTTC	CASSAGGSTYNEQFF
TRBV11-2	.	TRBJ2-6	TRBD2	TGTGCCAGCAGCTTAAGGGCGGGAGCTGGGGCCAACGTCCTGACTTTC	CASSLRAGAGANVLTF
TRBV7-2	few	TRBJ2-2	.	TGTGCCAGCGGGAACACAGGGTCGAACACCGGGGAGCTGTTTTTT	CASGNTGSNTGELFF
TRBV10-3	.	TRBJ2-7	TRBD2	TGTGCCATCAGTGCGGGAGGAGGGTCCTACGAGCAGTACTTC	CAISAGGGSYEQYF
TRBV6-5	.	TRBJ2-5	.	TGTGCCAGCAGTTTATTGGCGAAGGTGGAGACCCAGTACTTC	CASSLLAKVETQYF
TRBV19	few	TRBJ1-5	TRBD1	TGTGCCAGTGGGACAGGTAGAGATCAGCCCCAGCATTTT	CASGTGRDQPQHF
TRBV6-6	.	TRBJ2-7	.	TGTGCCAGCAGTTATCACCAGAGGGCCTACGAGCAGTACTTC	CASSYHQRAYEQYF
TRBV5-1	.	TRBJ2-5	.	TGCGCCAGCAGTCGAGAGCAACAGACCCAGTACTTC	CASSREQQTQYF
TRBV5-6	few	TRBJ1-1	.	TGTGCCAGCAGCCTTCCTGACACTGAAGCTTTCTTT	CASSLPDTEAFF
TRBV11-2	few	TRBJ2-1	TRBD2	TGTGCCAGCAGCTTCGGGGTTAGCGGGAGGGCTGAGCAGTTCTTC	CASSFGVSGRAEQFF
TRBV5-6	.	TRBJ2-1	TRBD2	TGTGCCAGCAGCTTCGGCGGGAGAAGTAGGGATGAGCAGTTCTTC	CASSFGGRSRDEQFF
TRBV18	few	TRBJ2-3	.	TGTGCCAGCTCACCTCGCACCAGCACAGATACGCAGTATTTT	CASSPRTSTDTQYF
TRBV9	few	TRBJ2-3	.	TGTGCCAGCAGCGTCCTGAGCGGCACAGATACGCAGTATTTT	CASSVLSGTDTQYF
TRBV7-2	few	TRBJ1-5	.	TGTGCCAGCAGCGTGCTTGCGGGACGGGGACAGCCCCAGCATTTT	CASSVLAGRGQPQHF
TRBV29-1	few	TRBJ1-1	.	TGCAGCGTGAACAGGGATAGAACTGAAGCTTTCTTT	CSVNRDRTEAFF
TRBV11-2	few	TRBJ2-7	.	TGTGCCAGCAGCTCGGCCCGACTAGAGCAGTACTTC	CASSSARLEQYF
TRBV6-5	.	TRBJ2-1	.	TGTGCCAGCAGTTACATCAACTCCTACAATGAGCAGTTCTTC	CASSYINSYNEQFF
TRBV18	many	TRBJ2-1	TRBD2	TGTGCCAGCTCACCAGGGACTAGCGGGGTTTCCACCAATGAGCAGTTCTTC	CASSPGTSGVSTNEQFF
TRBV2	few	TRBJ2-5	.	TGTGCCAGCAGTGAAGCCCCGGGGTTGTATACCCAGTACTTC	CASSEAPGLYTQYF
TRBV5-5	few	TRBJ2-3	.	TGTGCCAGCAGTATGGGGGTTGGACAGAACACAGATACGCAGTATTTT	CASSMGVGQNTDTQYF
TRBV11-2	few	TRBJ2-7	.	TGTGCCAGCAGCTTAACCCCAGGGATCAACGAGCAGTACTTC	CASSLTPGINEQYF
TRBV4-2	many	TRBJ2-2	.	TGTGCCAGCAGCCAAGTTGTCCACACCGGGGAGCTGTTTTTT	CASSQVVHTGELFF